The sequence of this T cell receptor beta chain was determined in a study of IL-17A CD8 T cells in psoriatic arthritis synovium. As for the study more broadly: The goal of the study was to characterize the phenotype, molecular profile and function of synovial IL-17A+CD8+ T cells in the pathogenesis of psoriatic arthritis.

CD3+ T cells, isolated magnetically, got 1.5 hours of stimulation with PMA and ionomycin and were then labeled using IL-17A and IFNgamma cytokine secretion assays. Synovial fluid effusions were aspirated from actively inflamed joints of psoriatic arthritis patients. For each patient, synovial fluid served as the source from which three memory CD8+ T cell populations were isolated by sorting: Tc1 cells (IL-17A-IFNgamma+), Tc17 cells (IL-17A+) and the bulk memory fraction, allowing their TCR repertoires to be compared. Psoriatic arthritis patients met the Classification of Psoriatic Arthritis Study Group (CASPAR) criteria. Cells secreting cytokines were also stained with a viability dye and with anti-CD3, CD8, CD14 and CD4 antibodies, then sorted on a BD FACSAria. In a few patients with psoriatic arthritis, sorted CD8+ T cell subsets from synovial fluid were put through TCRbeta sequencing. Synovial fluid mononuclear cells were isolated using Lymphoprep and were cryopreserved in liquid nitrogen prior to use. About 50% fetal calf serum and roughly 10% dimethyl sulfoxide were contained in the cryopreservation medium.

On this clone: Its specific antigen is unknown. No much larger clone is present one base from it, and per-base qualities are unavailable.

Broader findings and caveats from the paper: In a couple of patients, many Tc17 clones were shared with the synovial Tc1 population, giving Morisita overlap indices above 0.75. Although over 5% of the repertoire was occupied by some individual clones, most synovial CD8+ subsets remained polyclonal. Cells were obtained from synovial fluid rather than synovial tissue, because no psoriatic arthritis synovial tissue samples were available. Only three patients were covered by TCR sequencing, and this limited sample size was acknowledged by the authors.

After DNA extraction (Qiagen), TCRbeta V-D-J rearrangements were amplified in a bias-controlled manner and then sequenced at high throughput (immunoSEQ; Adaptive Biotech). The paper's data handling went like this. Productive sequences were analyzed at sequence level using the immunoSEQ Analyzer platform. Clonality was computed as 1 minus Pielou's evenness, ranging from 0 (highly polyclonal) to 1 (monoclonal). How much repertoires overlapped between subsets was quantified with the Morisita index, which goes from 0 (no similarity) to 1 (complete similarity). TCRdb's version of the immuneACCESS table is confined to in-frame rearrangements and falls short of the full clone set. An unresolved V gene accounts for under half of the shortfall where checked; the remainder is of unknown origin. That table supplies the V and J calls and clone size; D and trimming were determined from the DNA. The sample profile shows about 2,200 clones; 70% to 80% of them were found once. The top ten constitute more than 12% of the sample.

The CDR3 goes from the cysteine to the phenylalanine over 14 residues. Of the read, only the CDR3 DNA is kept; its 42 bases are in frame from base 1. Taken from the germline V gene, the CDR1 and CDR2 loops are SGHRS and YFSETQ. The junction carries 16 bases between V and J, which are trimmed by 4 bases and 8 bases respectively. The TCR comes from a human donor with psoriatic arthritis. Sequenced: IFN-gamma+ CD8+ T cells from synovial fluid. In the paper's terms, the cell subset or site label means: IL-17A-IFNgamma+ memory CD8+ (Tc1) cells. The V and J genes are TRBV5-1 and TRBJ2-1, with a weak D call of TRBD1 (6 bases match). Here is the DNA: TGCGCCAGCAGCCTCACAGGGTGGGGCGATGAGCAGTTCTTC. Its amino acids are CASSLTGWGDEQFF.